One sample yielded the 23 T cell receptor beta chains listed below, sequenced in a study of blood T cell repertoires in COVID-19. Some clones are missing from TCRdb's copy, which holds only in-frame ones; the method was immunoSEQ multiplex PCR. Found here are about 70,000 clones, 75% to 90% of them singletons; the top ten hold less than 15%. The material sequenced was peripheral blood. The receptors stem from a human donor in a cohort sampled during active COVID-19.

The CDR3 here is CASSSGLAQPDTQYF. The CDR3 coding sequence is TGTGCCAGCAGCTCGGGACTAGCCCAGCCGGATACGCAGTATTTT. This sequence joins TRBV5-8 and TRBJ2-3; 9 nucleotides align to TRBD2. There are 15 residues in the CDR3. The V and J ends lost 3 bases and 6 bases, in that order; junction bases with no gene match: 8. CDR1 and CDR2 (germline): SGHTS, YDEGEE.

The chain links TRBV4-2 to TRBJ2-7, with 9 bases matching TRBD2. This CDR3 is built from 16 residues. From germline, CDR1 is LGHNA and CDR2 YNFKEQ. V gave up 4 bases and J gave up 2 bases; unmatched junction bases: 9. The CDR3 spells CASSRHSGGQTYEQYF. The CDR3 DNA is TGTGCCAGCAGCCGGCATAGCGGGGGACAAACCTACGAGCAGTACTTC.

This rearrangement joins TRBV18 to TRBJ1-1; unclear D gene. V lost 0 bases, J lost 5 bases, and 13 bases lay in between. Germline V CDR1 and CDR2: KGHSH, LQKENI. The CDR3 runs 15 residues. The CDR3 protein is CASSPPGGGRTEAFF. The CDR3 DNA sequence: TGTGCCAGCTCACCACCGGGAGGCGGGCGGACTGAAGCTTTCTTT. Complete variable domain (other parts from reference TRBV18 and TRBJ1-1): NAGVMQNPRHLVRRRGQEARLRCSPMKGHSHVYWYRQLPEEGLKFMVYLQKENIIDESGMPKERFSAEFPKEGPSILRIQQVVRGDSAAYFCASSPPGGGRTEAFFGQGTRLTVV.

The chain combines TRBV4-2 with TRBJ2-7; 7 nucleotides line up with TRBD1. Germline V CDR1 and CDR2: LGHNA, YNFKEQ. The CDR3 covers 15 residues. V lost 4 bases and J lost 1; bases outside the gene matches: 7. The CDR3 region has the DNA TGTGCCAGCAGCCCCGGGCAGGGGGTTTCCTACGAGCAGTACTTC. Protein sequence: CASSPGQGVSYEQYF.

This chain joins TRBV5-8 and TRBJ2-2, with D perhaps TRBD1 (6 bases). The germline V gene has CDR1 SGHTS and CDR2 YDEGEE. The V end was cut by 4 bases, the J end by 6 bases, with 19 bases between. The CDR3 spans 16 residues. CDR3 in amino acids: CASSPDRFRLAGELFF. The CDR3 bases are TGTGCCAGCAGCCCCGACAGGTTCAGGTTGGCCGGGGAGCTGTTTTTT.

The J gene is TRBJ1-4, the V gene TRBV19; D not resolved. V dropped 3 bases and J dropped 8 bases, with 10 bases sitting between them. Germline V gives CDR1 LNHDA, CDR2 SQIVND (reference sequence). This CDR3 has 13 residues. The CDR3 nucleotides read TGTGCCAGTAGTATTCGAGGGCTCGAAAAACTGTTTTTT. Its translation: CASSIRGLEKLFF.

CDR3 in amino acids: CASSSDRGDSPLHF. The CDR3 DNA is TGTGCCAGCAGCTCGGACAGGGGAGATTCACCCCTCCACTTT. The rearrangement links TRBV5-6 to TRBJ1-6; TRBD1 matches 9 bases. J was trimmed by 8 bases and V by 3 bases; bases with no gene match: 3. The germline CDR1 and CDR2 sequences are SGHDT and YYEEEE. This CDR3 is built from 14 residues.

The genes are TRBV6-5 and TRBJ1-2, with 7 bases that match TRBD1. The germline CDR1 and CDR2 sequences are MNHEY and SVGAGI. The trim removed 6 bases at V and 6 bases at J, leaving 7 bases unmatched. This CDR3 has 13 amino acids. The CDR3 is CASRRDSSNGYTF. The CDR3 DNA follows: TGTGCCAGCAGACGGGACAGCAGCAATGGCTACACCTTC.

The V call is TRBV7-9, the J call TRBJ2-2; perhaps TRBD2 as D (6 bases). The CDR3 is 14 residues long. V lost 6 bases, J lost 5 bases, and 13 bases lay in between. CDR1 is SEHNR, CDR2 FQNEAQ, per germline (reference sequence). The CDR3 DNA reads as TGTGCCAGCAGTTCGCCGCGGGGTACCGGGGAGCTGTTTTTT. It translates to CASSSPRGTGELFF.

This rearrangement joins TRBV10-1 to TRBJ2-2; D unclear. V was trimmed by 3 bases and J by 6 bases, leaving 8 bases between them. This CDR3 contains 13 residues. The germline gives CDR1 WNHNN, CDR2 SYGVQD (reference sequence). Here the CDR3 reads CASSDIVSGELFF. In DNA, the CDR3 is TGCGCCAGCAGTGACATAGTCTCCGGGGAGCTGTTTTTT.

J is TRBJ1-2 and V is TRBV5-1, with D possibly TRBD1 on 5 matching bases. The germline V gene has CDR1 SGHRS and CDR2 YFSETQ. The CDR3 has 14 residues. Trimming left V 1 base short and J 0 bases short, with 7 bases between. The CDR3 nucleotides read TGCGCCAGCAGCTTGTCAGGGCCTAACTATGGCTACACCTTC. As protein: CASSLSGPNYGYTF.

The chain combines TRBV29-1 with TRBJ2-7; 7 bases match TRBD1. The CDR3 is made up of 12 amino acids. Germline values: CDR1 SQVTM, CDR2 ANQGSEA. V dropped 4 bases and J dropped 7; count of bases not matched to a gene: 7. CDR3 nucleotides: TGCAGCGTTGTAAGACAGGGTTGGGAGCAGTACTTC. Its protein is CSVVRQGWEQYF.

The chain carries TRBV30 and TRBJ1-6; unclear D gene. Germline V gives CDR1 GTSNPN, CDR2 SVGIG (reference sequence). V lost 6 bases to trimming and J lost 0 bases, with 6 bases between them. The CDR3 is 13 amino acids. The CDR3 region is CACRSSYNSPLHF. In nucleotides, the CDR3 is TGTGCCTGCCGGAGCTCCTATAATTCACCCCTCCACTTT. Full variable domain (rest looked up from reference TRBV30 and TRBJ1-6): SQTIHQWPATLVQPVGSPLSLECTVEGTSNPNLYWYRQAAGRGLQLLFYSVGIGQISSEVPQNLSASRPQDRQFILSSKKLLLSDSGFYLCACRSSYNSPLHFGNGTRLTVT.

This chain connects TRBV5-6 to TRBJ2-1; TRBD2 might be the D (6 bases). Trimming cost V 2 bases and J 4 bases, with 10 bases left between them. Looked up from germline, CDR1 is SGHDT and CDR2 is YYEEEE. This CDR3 spans 14 amino acids. The CDR3 DNA is TGTGCCAGCAGCTTAAGGGCGGGGTACAATGAGCAGTTCTTC. Protein product: CASSLRAGYNEQFF.

V usage is TRBV6-5 and J usage is TRBJ2-7; 11 nucleotides match TRBD1. With 8 bases clipped from V and 5 bases from J, the junction kept 8 bases outside the gene matches. CDR3 length: 14 residues. Germline V lookup: CDR1 MNHEY, CDR2 SVGAGI. The CDR3 nucleotides are TGTGCCAGCCAGGGGACAGGGGGATGGAACGAGCAGTACTTC. This gives the protein CASQGTGGWNEQYF.

The gene calls are TRBV12-5 and TRBJ1-1; D ambiguous. Germline V lookup: CDR1 LGHNT, CDR2 FRNRAP. The CDR3 sequence is 15 residues long. The V gene lost 0 bases and the J gene lost 1 base, with 9 bases spanning the gap. For the CDR3, the DNA is TGTGCTAGTGGTTTGGTACTTCGGGAGAACACTGAAGCTTTCTTT. As protein: CASGLVLRENTEAFF. Complete variable domain (other parts from reference TRBV12-5 and TRBJ1-1): DARVTQTPRHKVTEMGQEVTMRCQPILGHNTVFWYRQTMMQGLELLAYFRNRAPLDDSGMPKDRFSAEMPDATLATLKIQPSEPRDSAVYFCASGLVLRENTEAFFGQGTRLTVV.

The V and J genes are TRBV7-3 and TRBJ2-2; 8 nucleotides match TRBD1. V shed 2 bases and J 6 bases; nucleotides not matched to a gene: 8. This CDR3 contains 16 residues. Germline V gene lookup returns CDR1 SGHTA and CDR2 FQGTGA. The chain's CDR3 is CASSLGTGLGAGELFF. The CDR3 coding sequence is TGTGCCAGCAGCTTAGGGACAGGCCTCGGGGCCGGGGAGCTGTTTTTT.

The chain has TRBV5-1 and TRBJ2-1, with TRBD1 identical over 7 bases. The CDR3 runs 11 residues. V lost 6 bases, J lost 7 bases, and 1 base stayed unmatched. Germline V gives CDR1 SGHRS, CDR2 YFSETQ. CDR3 bases: TGCGCCAGCACGGGACAGAATGAGCAGTTCTTC. It encodes CASTGQNEQFF.

The V call is TRBV6-1, the J call TRBJ2-3, with TRBD1 identical over 12 bases. The ends lost 3 bases at V and 1 base at J; junction bases unmatched: 5. This CDR3 comprises 17 residues. The germline gives CDR1 MNHNS, CDR2 SASEGT. Here the CDR3 DNA reads TGTGCCAGCAGTGAGGGGACAGGGGGCGGGGGCACAGATACGCAGTATTTT. Its translation: CASSEGTGGGGTDTQYF.

The CDR3: CASQQNSYEQYF. The CDR3 DNA follows: TGTGCCAGCCAACAGAACTCTTACGAGCAGTACTTC. The rearrangement joins TRBV2 to TRBJ2-7; D is uncertain. The CDR3 consists of 12 residues. The V end was cut by 8 bases, the J end by 4 bases, with 12 bases between. CDR1 is SNHLY and CDR2 is FYNNEI in the germline V gene.

This clone is a singleton in its sample. The chain carries TRBV7-9 and TRBJ1-2; 9 bases map to TRBD1. The CDR3 covers 17 residues. After removal of 1 base from V and 3 bases from J, the junction contained 9 bases not matched to a gene. Germline assignment: CDR1 SEHNR and CDR2 FQNEAQ (reference sequence). In nucleotides, the CDR3 is TGTGCCAGCAGCTTAGTCGACCCCCGGGACAGGGACTATGGCTACACCTTC. It encodes CASSLVDPRDRDYGYTF.

V usage is TRBV7-9 and J usage is TRBJ2-2; 8 bases align to TRBD1. The J segment lost 5 bases and the V segment lost 4 bases, leaving 6 bases of the junction unmatched. Germline V gives CDR1 SEHNR, CDR2 FQNEAQ (reference sequence). CDR3 size: 15 residues. Here the CDR3 DNA reads TGTGCCAGCAGCTCGGACAGGGTAGTAACCGGGGAGCTGTTTTTT. Its translation is CASSSDRVVTGELFF.

The CDR3 bases are TGTGCCAGCAGTTTATCTAGCGGGGGTTCGGAGACCCAGTACTTC. Its protein product is CASSLSSGGSETQYF. The chain carries TRBV27 and TRBJ2-5; the match to TRBD2 covers 9 bases. V was pared by 0 bases and J by 5 bases, with 4 bases of the junction left unmatched. This CDR3 has 15 residues. Germline V gene lookup returns CDR1 MNHEY and CDR2 SMNVEV (reference sequence).